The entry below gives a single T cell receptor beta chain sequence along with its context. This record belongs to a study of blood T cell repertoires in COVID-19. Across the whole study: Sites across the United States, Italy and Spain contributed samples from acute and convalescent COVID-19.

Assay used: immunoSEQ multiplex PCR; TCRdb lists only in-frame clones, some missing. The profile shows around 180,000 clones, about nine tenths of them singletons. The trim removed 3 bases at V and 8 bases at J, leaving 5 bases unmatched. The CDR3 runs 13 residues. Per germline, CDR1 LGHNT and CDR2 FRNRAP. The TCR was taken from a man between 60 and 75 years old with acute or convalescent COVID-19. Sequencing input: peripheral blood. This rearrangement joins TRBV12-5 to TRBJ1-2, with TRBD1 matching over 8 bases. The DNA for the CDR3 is TGTGCTAGTGGTTTCCTGACAGGGGACGGCTACACCTTC. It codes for CASGFLTGDGYTF.